The sample holds many counts of the clone carrying this TCR beta chain. Its specificity is not known. This record belongs to a study of T cells in Graves' hyperthyroidism and ophthalmopathy. Turning to the study itself: Pretreatment peripheral blood was obtained at initial diagnosis. Findings of the study overall: The blood repertoire included most of the expanded thyroid clonotypes above 0.001.

Patients aged 18 to 65 had newly diagnosed hyperthyroidism lasting under 2 months. PBMCs stemmed from around 10 ml fresh peripheral blood. TCR beta CDR3 sequences were amplified from RNA transcripts. During a first-round RT-PCR of the TCR CDR3, the HTBI primer set was used. One entry per CDR3 protein, called by TCRdb with MiXCR from the multiplex PCR reads. The table records hundreds of thousands of distinct CDR3 sequences, approximately 13% of them present only once. Germline V lookup: CDR1 DFQATT, CDR2 SNEGSKA (reference sequence). CDR3 size: 15 residues. Trimming cost V 3 bases and J 0 bases, with 9 bases left between them.

V and J are TRBV20-1 and TRBJ1-6, with unresolved D. The origin of this receptor is a woman under 30 with Graves' hyperthyroidism. Material for sequencing was blood. CDR3 nucleotides: TGCAGTGCTAGCATAGAGAGCTCCTATAATTCACCCCTCCACTTT. Protein: CSASIESSYNSPLHF.